These 7 T cell receptor beta chains were all obtained from the same sample, sequenced in a study of cytomegalovirus exposure and HLA in healthy donors. With 60 Vbeta and 13 Jbeta primers, the PCR was carried out. Profiled with immunoSEQ multiplex PCR; TCRdb holds only in-frame clones, not every one. The sample has some 190,000 clones; 76% are singletons. The sample comprised PBMCs. Receptor source: a woman aged 30 to 39 in good health and CMV-seropositive.

The chain combines TRBV19 with TRBJ2-3; 7 positions match TRBD1. The germline V gene has CDR1 LNHDA and CDR2 SQIVND (reference sequence). This CDR3 comprises 16 residues. With 4 bases clipped from V and 1 base from J, the junction kept 8 bases outside the gene matches. CDR3 DNA sequence: TGTGCCAGTAGTAGCAGGGGGAGAGGAGGCACAGATACGCAGTATTTT. Protein product: CASSSRGRGGTDTQYF.

This rearrangement joins TRBV18 to TRBJ2-2, with TRBD1 matching over 8 bases. V lost 3 bases and J lost 2; bases outside the gene matches: 2. The CDR3 contains 15 residues. Germline CDR1 KGHSH, CDR2 LQKENI. The DNA of the CDR3 is TGTGCCAGCTCACCTCAGGGGGCTAACACCGGGGAGCTGTTTTTT. Its protein is CASSPQGANTGELFF. Full variable domain (remainder filled in from reference TRBV18 and TRBJ2-2): NAGVMQNPRHLVRRRGQEARLRCSPMKGHSHVYWYRQLPEEGLKFMVYLQKENIIDESGMPKERFSAEFPKEGPSILRIQQVVRGDSAAYFCASSPQGANTGELFFGEGSRLTVL.

The chain employs TRBV7-9 and TRBJ2-7; D possibly corresponds to TRBD2 (7 bases). The CDR3 sequence is 15 residues long. Deletions cut 1 base from V and 2 bases from J, with 12 bases between. In germline, CDR1 is SEHNR, CDR2 FQNEAQ (reference sequence). This chain's CDR3 is CASSLEGGATYEQYF. CDR3 coding DNA: TGTGCCAGCAGCTTAGAGGGGGGGGCGACCTACGAGCAGTACTTC.

This clone was recorded a few times. V is TRBV18 and J is TRBJ1-1, with D uncertain. The CDR3 has 14 amino acids. V shed 1 base and J shed 0 bases, with 6 bases lying between them. Germline V gene lookup returns CDR1 KGHSH and CDR2 LQKENI. Written as DNA, the CDR3 is TGTGCCAGCTCACCACAGGACTTGAACACTGAAGCTTTCTTT. Translation gives CASSPQDLNTEAFF.

The chain couples TRBV5-4 to TRBJ2-2, with D possibly TRBD1 on 5 matching bases. Germline-derived CDR1 and CDR2 are SGHNT and YYREEE (reference sequence). This CDR3 has 14 amino acids. Trimming took 4 bases from V and 9 from J, leaving 16 bases between them. The DNA of the CDR3 is TGTGCCAGCAGCCTTCAGGGTGGCAGACGGGAGCTGTTTTTT. It specifies CASSLQGGRRELFF.

This chain joins TRBV29-1 and TRBJ2-7; 7 nucleotides match TRBD1. V was pared by 4 bases and J by 4 bases, with 7 bases of the junction left unmatched. There are 13 residues in the CDR3. Per the germline V gene, CDR1 is SQVTM and CDR2 is ANQGSEA. The CDR3 loop is CSVAQTGLYEQYF. The CDR3 region has the DNA TGCAGCGTTGCTCAGACAGGGCTGTACGAGCAGTACTTC.

The chain joins TRBV6-6 to TRBJ1-1; D possibly corresponds to TRBD1 (6 bases). Trimming cost V 5 bases and J 4 bases, with 17 bases left between them. Germline CDR1 and CDR2: MNHNY and SVGAGI (reference sequence). This CDR3 has 15 amino acids. CDR3 in DNA: TGTGCCAGCAGTCCTCTGAGACGAGGGGGCACTGAAGCTTTCTTT. It codes for CASSPLRRGGTEAFF.